The 26 T cell receptor beta chains given below trace back to one sample, sequenced in a study of blood T cell repertoires in COVID-19. Clones were sequenced by immunoSEQ multiplex PCR, and TCRdb holds only the in-frame ones, with some missing. The sample has 50,000 to 70,000 clones, 70% to 85% seen once. The sample consisted of peripheral blood. The origin of the receptors is a woman aged 55-69 years with acute or convalescent COVID-19.

This clone was counted a single time. This chain links TRBV3-1 (or the pseudogene TRBV3-2) with TRBJ1-2; D is ambiguous. Trimming removed 0 bases from V and 8 bases from J, with 4 bases in between. Germline V lookup: CDR1 LGHDT, CDR2 YNNKEL (reference sequence). The CDR3 is 11 residues long. CDR3 in DNA: TGTGCCAGCAGCCAAGAGAGGGGCTACACCTTC. It encodes CASSQERGYTF.

V is TRBV6-5 and J is TRBJ2-1; TRBD1 might be the D (6 bases). The length of the CDR3 is 13 residues. Trimming took off 5 bases at V and 7 bases at J, with 12 bases between the two ends. Germline loops: CDR1 MNHEY, CDR2 SVGAGI. DNA of the CDR3: TGTGCCAGCAGTCTGATACAGGGAAATGAGCAGTTCTTC. Amino acid sequence: CASSLIQGNEQFF.

This clone showed up just once. The V and J genes are TRBV27 and TRBJ1-1; TRBD1 agrees at 9 bases. The V segment lost 3 bases and the J segment 1 base; nucleotides outside the gene matches: 6. The CDR3 is 16 amino acids. From germline, CDR1 is MNHEY and CDR2 SMNVEV (reference sequence). The CDR3 loop is CASSLGGTGKNTEAFF. Written as DNA, the CDR3 is TGTGCCAGCAGTTTGGGCGGGACAGGGAAGAACACTGAAGCTTTCTTT.

This clone was detected only a few times. The chain recombines TRBV5-1 with TRBJ2-1; 11 nucleotides agree with TRBD2. The germline CDR1 and CDR2 sequences are SGHRS and YFSETQ. V lost 2 bases and J lost 2; bases outside the gene matches: 6. The CDR3 sequence is 17 residues long. The CDR3 protein is CASSFPLAGGPYNEQFF. The CDR3 nucleotides are TGCGCCAGCAGCTTCCCGCTAGCGGGGGGCCCCTACAATGAGCAGTTCTTC. The variable domain in full, with the rest retrieved from reference TRBV5-1 and TRBJ2-1, is KAGVTQTPRYLIKTRGQQVTLSCSPISGHRSVSWYQQTPGQGLQFLFEYFSETQRNKGNFPGRFSGRQFSNSRSEMNVSTLELGDSALYLCASSFPLAGGPYNEQFFGPGTRLTVL.

In this sample, this clone turned up once. The chain carries TRBV7-9 and TRBJ1-1; D not resolved. V lost 5 bases and J 4 bases, leaving 8 bases between the germline ends. The V gene's germline CDR1 is SEHNR and CDR2 FQNEAQ (reference sequence). The CDR3 sequence is 12 residues long. The CDR3 sequence is CASSVSTTEAFF. CDR3 DNA sequence: TGTGCCAGCAGCGTAAGCACCACTGAAGCTTTCTTT.

This chain links TRBV5-4 with TRBJ2-2; 14 bases are shared with TRBD2. J was trimmed by 7 bases and V by 3 bases; bases with no gene match: 5. This CDR3 region has 16 residues. Germline V gives CDR1 SGHNT, CDR2 YYREEE (reference sequence). CDR3: CASSSTSGGVGGELFF. The CDR3, as DNA: TGTGCCAGCAGCTCGACTAGCGGGGGGGTCGGCGGGGAGCTGTTTTTT.

The DNA of the CDR3 is TGTGCCAGCAGCCTCTGGGGGGTTCAAGAGACCCAGTACTTC. Amino acid sequence: CASSLWGVQETQYF. V and J are TRBV3-1 (or the pseudogene TRBV3-2) and TRBJ2-5, with D possibly TRBD2 on 6 matching bases. Germline V gene lookup returns CDR1 LGHDT and CDR2 YNNKEL (reference sequence). The CDR3 is 14 residues long. V lost 4 bases and J 2 bases, leaving 11 bases between the germline ends.

The J gene is TRBJ1-5, the V gene TRBV2, with 7 bases lining up with TRBD1. Germline CDR1 and CDR2: SNHLY and FYNNEI. The CDR3 runs 17 residues. J lost 3 bases, V lost 0 bases, and 8 bases had no gene match. The CDR3 sequence: CASSEATGAGVNQPQHF. CDR3 DNA sequence: TGTGCCAGCAGTGAAGCAACAGGGGCGGGCGTCAATCAGCCCCAGCATTTT.

The chain links TRBV11-2 to TRBJ1-6; no clear D. Per germline, CDR1 SGHAT and CDR2 FQNNGV. The V end lost 0 bases, the J end lost 7 bases, and 10 bases lay between the germline ends. There are 15 residues in the CDR3. The CDR3 reads CASSLEPGPNSPLHF. The CDR3 nucleotides are TGTGCCAGCAGCTTAGAGCCAGGTCCGAATTCACCCCTCCACTTT.

In DNA, the CDR3 is TGTGCCAGCACCGGGGAATATAGCAATCAGCCCCAGCATTTT. This codes for CASTGEYSNQPQHF. The chain has TRBV6-5 and TRBJ1-5; D uncertain. The CDR3 has 14 amino acids. Between the trimmed V and J ends, which lost 7 bases and 0 bases, there was a span of 10 bases. The V gene's germline CDR1 is MNHEY and CDR2 SVGAGI.

The chain combines TRBV20-1 with TRBJ1-1, with D tentatively TRBD1 (6 bases). The germline V and J ends were trimmed by 3 bases and 10 bases, with 30 bases remaining between them. This CDR3 region has 17 residues. Germline loops: CDR1 DFQATT, CDR2 SNEGSKA (reference sequence). This CDR3 reads CSASHLESGVPPLRAFF. DNA of the CDR3: TGCAGTGCTAGTCACCTCGAATCAGGGGTCCCCCCTTTGAGAGCTTTCTTT.

The V gene is TRBV5-4, the J gene TRBJ1-1, with a tentative D call TRBD1 (5 bases). V lost 3 bases to trimming and J lost 1 base, with 19 bases between them. The germline V gene encodes CDR1 SGHNT and CDR2 YYREEE (reference sequence). The length of the CDR3 is 17 residues. CDR3 sequence: CASSWGGMGPPNTEAFF. CDR3 DNA: TGTGCCAGCAGCTGGGGGGGTATGGGACCGCCGAACACTGAAGCTTTCTTT.

Only a few counts were recorded for this clone. The chain couples TRBV19 to TRBJ1-5; tentatively, D is TRBD1 (5 bases). Trimming took off 3 bases at V and 6 bases at J, with 12 bases between the two ends. Per germline, CDR1 LNHDA and CDR2 SQIVND (reference sequence). CDR3 length: 14 residues. CDR3 bases: TGTGCCAGTAGTATGGCAGGGAATCGTCAGCCCCAGCATTTT. This translates into CASSMAGNRQPQHF.

V and J are TRBV19 and TRBJ1-2; 7 bases agree with TRBD1. CDR3 length: 15 amino acids. Germline-derived CDR1 and CDR2 are LNHDA and SQIVND (reference sequence). Germline trimming cut 5 bases from V and 2 bases from J; bases unmatched to any gene: 8. Written as DNA, the CDR3 is TGTGCCAGTAGTCTTCGGGACAGCGAGAACTATGGCTACACCTTC. Amino acids: CASSLRDSENYGYTF.

The rearrangement joins TRBV27 to TRBJ2-7; perhaps TRBD2 as D (6 bases). The germline gives CDR1 MNHEY, CDR2 SMNVEV (reference sequence). With 6 bases removed from V and 0 bases from J, the gap between germline ends came to 15 bases. The CDR3 runs to 15 residues. CDR3: CASRLRLGISYEQYF. The CDR3 DNA is TGTGCCAGCAGGCTTAGACTAGGGATCTCCTACGAGCAGTACTTC.

The V and J genes are TRBV5-1 and TRBJ1-1; 9 bases are shared with TRBD1. This CDR3 is 15 amino acids long. Germline CDR1 SGHRS, CDR2 YFSETQ. V dropped 0 bases and J dropped 10; count of bases not matched to a gene: 10. CDR3 amino acids: CASSLDGTGSLSAFF. DNA of the CDR3: TGCGCCAGCAGCTTGGATGGGACAGGGAGTTTGTCAGCTTTCTTT.

Notes on this clone: Because the CDR3's place on the DNA is in doubt, the DNA is left out and the CDR3 is given as listed by TCRdb. This chain connects TRBV28 to TRBJ1-1. The CDR3 adds up to 15 amino acids, both ends counted. Germline loops: CDR1 MDHEN, CDR2 SYDVKM. This CDR3 reads CASSSSGGGHNEAFF.

This chain uses TRBV18 with TRBJ1-1, with TRBD1 matching over 9 bases. This CDR3 has 16 amino acids. The V and J ends lost 4 bases and 4 bases, in that order; junction bases with no gene match: 10. In germline, CDR1 is KGHSH, CDR2 LQKENI. CDR3 region: CASSRDRVPKITEAFF. The CDR3 DNA reads as TGTGCCAGCTCACGGGACAGGGTGCCCAAAATCACTGAAGCTTTCTTT.

On this clone: Different DNA sequences within this sample yield the same CDR3. The chain recombines TRBV20-1 with TRBJ2-1, with unresolved D. The V end lost 3 bases, the J end lost 8 bases, and 8 bases lay between the germline ends. Germline V gene sequence: CDR1 DFQATT, CDR2 SNEGSKA (reference sequence). CDR3 size: 11 residues. The CDR3 sequence: CSASSGHEQFF. The CDR3 region has the DNA TGCAGTGCTAGCTCGGGTCATGAGCAGTTCTTC.

This clone has a single count. V is TRBV5-1 and J is TRBJ2-1; 8 bases map to TRBD2. This CDR3 has 14 amino acids. Germline V CDR1 and CDR2: SGHRS, YFSETQ. V lost 0 bases to trimming and J lost 6 bases; unmatched junction nucleotides: 2. The CDR3 region has the DNA TGCGCCAGCAGCTTGGACGGGGGGGGCAATGAGCAGTTCTTC. Translation: CASSLDGGGNEQFF.

The chain links TRBV19 to TRBJ2-6; 15 bases are shared with TRBD2. The trim removed 8 bases at V and 2 bases at J, leaving 4 bases unmatched. Germline values: CDR1 LNHDA, CDR2 SQIVND (reference sequence). The CDR3 has 17 residues. CDR3 residues: CASRRTSGGAGANVLTF. CDR3 sequence (DNA): TGTGCCAGTCGGCGGACTAGCGGGGGGGCTGGGGCCAACGTCCTGACTTTC. Together with reference TRBV19 and TRBJ2-6, the CDR3 gives the full variable domain: DGGITQSPKYLFRKEGQNVTLSCEQNLNHDAMYWYRQDPGQGLRLIYYSQIVNDFQKGDIAEGYSVSREKKESFPLTVTSAQKNPTAFYLCASRRTSGGAGANVLTFGAGSRLTVL.

The chain is built from TRBV27 and TRBJ2-1, with D unresolved. Germline assignment: CDR1 MNHEY and CDR2 SMNVEV (reference sequence). The CDR3 is 14 amino acids. The V gene lost 1 base and the J gene lost 0 bases, with 4 bases spanning the gap. CDR3 sequence (DNA): TGTGCCAGCAGTTTATACAGCTCCTACAATGAGCAGTTCTTC. Its translation is CASSLYSSYNEQFF.

In its sample, this clone was seen once. The chain is built from TRBV5-1 and TRBJ1-1; weak D call: TRBD1 (5 bases). There are 13 residues in the CDR3. V was clipped by 1 base and J by 4 bases, with 8 bases between them. The germline gives CDR1 SGHRS, CDR2 YFSETQ. The CDR3, as DNA: TGCGCCAGCAGCTTGACCAGGGTCACTGAAGCTTTCTTT. Protein sequence: CASSLTRVTEAFF.

This chain uses TRBV25-1 with TRBJ1-1, with D possibly being TRBD1 (6 bases). The CDR3 has 14 residues. Per germline, CDR1 MGHDK and CDR2 SYGVNS. V shed 5 bases and J shed 9 bases, with 19 bases lying between them. The CDR3 is CASSTQSTGLKAFF. The CDR3 bases are TGTGCCAGCAGTACGCAATCAACAGGGTTGAAAGCTTTCTTT.

This chain uses TRBV5-1 with TRBJ1-2; 9 bases map to TRBD1. The germline V gene encodes CDR1 SGHRS and CDR2 YFSETQ. V lost 3 bases, J lost 1 base, and 4 bases stayed unmatched. The CDR3 consists of 15 residues. This CDR3 is CASSSSGQGNYGYTF. DNA for the CDR3: TGCGCCAGCAGCTCCTCGGGACAGGGTAACTATGGCTACACCTTC. Filled out from reference TRBV5-1 and TRBJ1-2, the complete variable domain reads KAGVTQTPRYLIKTRGQQVTLSCSPISGHRSVSWYQQTPGQGLQFLFEYFSETQRNKGNFPGRFSGRQFSNSRSEMNVSTLELGDSALYLCASSSSGQGNYGYTFGSGTRLTVV.

This sequence joins TRBV19 and TRBJ2-3; 9 bases agree with TRBD2. Trimming removed 5 bases from V and 9 bases from J; junction bases left unmatched: 15. The CDR3 runs 16 residues. Looked up from germline, CDR1 is LNHDA and CDR2 is SQIVND (reference sequence). This CDR3 is CASSPLPGRGGRTQYF. The CDR3 region has the DNA TGTGCCAGTAGTCCCCTCCCTGGGCGGGGGGGCCGCACGCAGTATTTT.